The T cell receptor (beta chain) under discussion was sequenced for a study of graft-versus-host responses after intestinal transplantation. On the study more broadly: Multivisceral, liver-intestinal, or isolated intestinal transplants were performed in recipients.

About this clone: Its target is not known.

The protocol was immunoSEQ multiplex PCR, while the TCRdb copy is restricted to in-frame clones and leaves out a portion. The sample records around 55,000 clones, roughly 90% being singletons. Sample: unstimulated CD4+ T cells sorted from spleen or lymph node cells, taken before transplant. The receptor was derived from a human donor who was the organ donor for an intestinal transplant.

CDR3: CASSLETSGRYDEQFF. Written as DNA, the CDR3 is TGCGCCAGCAGCTTAGAGACTAGCGGGAGGTACGATGAGCAGTTCTTC. The V call is TRBV5-1, the J call TRBJ2-1; 13 bases agree with TRBD2. V was pared by 2 bases and J by 8 bases, with 7 bases of the junction left unmatched. This CDR3 contains 16 residues. The germline V gene has CDR1 SGHRS and CDR2 YFSETQ.